A few counts support the clone carrying this T cell receptor (beta chain). Antigen: not known. The repertoire was sequenced with immunoSEQ multiplex PCR; TCRdb's copy has only in-frame clones and lacks some. This sample has around 60,000 clones, with around 91% found just once. The sample comes from a study of a mutant IDH1 vaccine in newly diagnosed glioma. Points from the study as a whole: Variations in leading peripheral T cell clonotypes appeared to have no connection with pseudoprogression.

Noted time point: week 11, during vaccination. Every vaccination contained 300 ug of the mutant IDH1 20-mer peptide and was paired with topical imiquimod. V shed 4 bases and J shed 4 bases, with 8 bases lying between them. This CDR3 contains 12 residues. Germline CDR1 and CDR2: MNHEY and SVGAGI. This sample comprised PBMCs, obtained from a glioma patient whose treatment included an IDH1 peptide vaccine. The gene calls are TRBV6-5 and TRBJ2-7; no clear D gene. This receptor was obtained from a man in his forties or fifties with glioma. The chain's CDR3 is CASSSTEYEQYF. The CDR3 nucleotides are TGTGCCAGCAGTTCTACAGAATACGAGCAGTACTTC.